The 20 T cell receptor beta chains presented below share a single source sample, sequenced in a study of shared clonotypes between healthy human individuals. Generated by immunoSEQ multiplex PCR, the TCRdb table keeps only in-frame clones and is missing some. The top ten hold less than 15% of the sample, which has about 470,000 clones, roughly 77% seen once. Input material: PBMCs. The receptors here all came from a woman aged 40-49 years in good health. Some clones in this sample may be carry-over from other donors' samples.

The V call is TRBV2, the J call TRBJ2-5; 9 bases are shared with TRBD1. The J call may be in error: the DNA end matches TRBJ2-7 better. Germline CDR1 reads SNHLY; CDR2 reads FYNNEI. The length of the CDR3 is 12 residues. CDR3 sequence (DNA): TGTGCCAGAGGACAGGGGTCCTACGAGCAGTACTTC. This gives the protein CARGQGSYEQYF.

Written as DNA, the CDR3 is TGTGCCAGCAGATGGCCCGGCGAGGGGGAGCTGTTTTTT. Translating it yields CASRWPGEGELFF. This chain connects TRBV7-2 to TRBJ2-2, with D unresolved. The CDR3 runs to 13 residues. CDR1 SGHTA and CDR2 FQGNSA come from the germline V gene. Trimming took 6 bases from V and 8 from J, leaving 13 bases between them. Full variable domain (missing parts from reference TRBV7-2 and TRBJ2-2): GAGVSQSPSNKVTEKGKDVELRCDPISGHTALYWYRQSLGQGLEFLIYFQGNSAPDKSGLPSDRFSAERTGGSVSTLTIQRTQQEDSAVYLCASRWPGEGELFFGEGSRLTVL.

V and J are TRBV19 and TRBJ2-2; D is possibly TRBD2 (5 bases). Trimming took off 1 base at V and 3 bases at J, with 15 bases between the two ends. The CDR3 is 17 residues long. Germline CDR1 is LNHDA and CDR2 is SQIVND (reference sequence). CDR3 region: CASSIVRENRYTGELFF. The CDR3, as DNA: TGTGCCAGTAGTATAGTAAGGGAGAATCGTTACACCGGGGAGCTGTTTTTT.

The chain couples TRBV28 to TRBJ1-5; 9 bases line up with TRBD1. From germline, CDR1 is MDHEN and CDR2 SYDVKM. Unmatched junction bases numbered 13, after V lost 6 bases and J lost 7 bases. The CDR3 is made up of 16 amino acids. The CDR3 reads CASSLVTGGQRQPQHF. The CDR3 DNA is TGTGCCAGCAGCCTAGTGACAGGGGGGCAACGGCAGCCCCAGCATTTT.

This clone was observed a few times. J is TRBJ2-3 and V is TRBV10-3; D might be TRBD1 (6 bases). The CDR3 has 15 residues. Trimming removed 2 bases from V and 4 bases from J, with 13 bases in between. CDR1 is ENHRY, CDR2 SYGVKD, per germline. This chain's CDR3 is CAISEGQPSADTQYF. DNA of the CDR3: TGTGCCATCAGTGAGGGACAGCCCAGCGCAGATACGCAGTATTTT.

As DNA, the CDR3 is TGTGCCACCTGCAGGGACTCCTATGGCTACACCTTC. It specifies CATCRDSYGYTF. The chain uses TRBV28 and TRBJ1-2, with a possible D match to TRBD1 (5 bases). Trimming removed 10 bases from V and 4 bases from J, with 13 bases in between. Per the germline V gene, CDR1 is MDHEN and CDR2 is SYDVKM. This CDR3 is built from 12 residues.

The gene calls are TRBV5-1 and TRBJ2-7, with 9 bases that match TRBD1. The trim removed 4 bases at V and 6 bases at J, leaving 8 bases unmatched. The CDR3 covers 14 residues. Per the germline V gene, CDR1 is SGHRS and CDR2 is YFSETQ. The CDR3 nucleotides are TGCGCCAGCAGCAAGATACAGGGGGCCGGCGAGCAGTACTTC. Translation: CASSKIQGAGEQYF.

This chain connects TRBV7-2 to TRBJ2-3; the D gene is possibly TRBD1 (5 bases). V was trimmed by 1 base and J by 5 bases, leaving 7 bases between them. The germline V gene encodes CDR1 SGHTA and CDR2 FQGNSA. This CDR3 region has 13 residues. CDR3 DNA: TGTGCCAGCAGCTTAGGGGGCAAAGATACGCAGTATTTT. Translation gives CASSLGGKDTQYF.

V and J are TRBV7-6 and TRBJ2-6; D possibly matches TRBD1 or TRBD2 (5 bases each). The germline gives CDR1 SGHVS, CDR2 FNYEAQ. V gave up 5 bases and J gave up 0 bases, with 8 bases separating them. The CDR3 runs 15 residues. CDR3 region: CASSRGRSGANVLTF. The DNA for the CDR3 is TGTGCCAGCAGCCGGGGCCGCTCTGGGGCCAACGTCCTGACTTTC. The whole variable domain, remainder taken from reference TRBV7-6 and TRBJ2-6, is GAGVSQSPRYKVTKRGQDVALRCDPISGHVSLYWYRQALGQGPEFLTYFNYEAQQDKSGLPNDRFSAERPEGSISTLTIQRTEQRDSAMYRCASSRGRSGANVLTFGAGSRLTVL.

The V call is TRBV28, the J call TRBJ2-7; 7 bases line up with TRBD2. The CDR3 has 14 amino acids. The V gene's germline CDR1 is MDHEN and CDR2 SYDVKM. Trimming at V came to 8 bases and at J to 9 bases, leaving 16 bases not matched to a gene. CDR3 sequence: CASFPSGDYEGQYF. DNA for the CDR3: TGTGCCAGCTTCCCTTCGGGGGACTACGAAGGGCAGTACTTC.

V is TRBV6-5 and J is TRBJ2-7; 9 bases map to TRBD1. Germline V CDR1 and CDR2: MNHEY, SVGAGI. The CDR3 has 13 residues. V shed 5 bases, J shed 3 bases, and the junction held 2 bases outside the gene matches. CDR3 DNA sequence: TGTGCCAGCAGTCCGACAGGGGGCTACGAGCAGTACTTC. This translates into CASSPTGGYEQYF.

V gene TRBV4-1 combines with J gene TRBJ2-1; 8 bases are shared with TRBD2. The germline V gene encodes CDR1 MGHRA and CDR2 YSYEKL. The CDR3 has 18 amino acids. V trimming: 2 bases; J trimming: 3 bases; junction bases outside the gene matches: 12. DNA of the CDR3: TGCGCCAGCAGCCAACTTCGAGCGGGAGAGTCAAGCTACAATGAGCAGTTCTTC. Amino acids: CASSQLRAGESSYNEQFF.

The rearrangement joins TRBV5-4 to TRBJ2-2, with D perhaps given as TRBD1 or TRBD2 (5 bases each). The V end was cut by 4 bases, the J end by 7 bases, with 20 bases between. The CDR3 has 16 amino acids. CDR1 SGHNT and CDR2 YYREEE come from the germline V gene (reference sequence). CDR3 sequence reads: CASSTGTSKRGGELFF. DNA of the CDR3: TGTGCCAGCAGCACCGGGACCTCAAAGAGGGGCGGGGAGCTGTTTTTT.

The chain has TRBV6-6 and TRBJ2-1; TRBD2 matches 8 bases. V gave up 2 bases and J gave up 7 bases; unmatched junction bases: 7. The length of the CDR3 is 15 residues. Germline V lookup: CDR1 MNHNY, CDR2 SVGAGI (reference sequence). The CDR3 spells CASSYDGRARNEQFF. The CDR3 DNA reads as TGTGCCAGCAGTTACGACGGGAGGGCCAGGAATGAGCAGTTCTTC.

The chain is built from TRBV10-2 and TRBJ2-7; 11 nucleotides match TRBD1. The trim removed 1 base at V and 4 bases at J, leaving 3 bases unmatched. The CDR3 consists of 15 residues. Germline loops: CDR1 WSHSY, CDR2 SAAADI. This CDR3 is CASSEWDRGRYEQYF. The CDR3 bases are TGCGCCAGCAGTGAGTGGGACAGGGGGAGGTACGAGCAGTACTTC.

CDR3 in amino acids: CASSLDAGGHYEQYF. CDR3 DNA: TGTGCCAGCAGCTTAGATGCGGGAGGCCACTACGAGCAGTACTTC. The chain combines TRBV7-9 with TRBJ2-7; 8 bases map to TRBD2. The germline V gene has CDR1 SEHNR and CDR2 FQNEAQ (reference sequence). V shed 1 base, J shed 3 bases, and the junction held 5 bases outside the gene matches. The CDR3 spans 15 residues.

This clone was counted ten times or more. The V call is TRBV6-1, the J call TRBJ2-7, with D perhaps TRBD1 (5 bases). The CDR3 sequence is 12 residues long. V gave up 4 bases and J gave up 3 bases, with 7 bases separating them. Germline loops: CDR1 MNHNS, CDR2 SASEGT. The CDR3 spells CASSAQGYEQYF. In DNA, the CDR3 is TGTGCCAGCAGTGCCCAGGGCTACGAGCAGTACTTC.

On this clone: Other DNA sequences in the sample encode the same CDR3. The gene calls are TRBV7-9 and TRBJ1-4; D is possibly TRBD1 (5 bases). Germline-derived CDR1 and CDR2 are SEHNR and FQNEAQ (reference sequence). The CDR3 loop spans 15 amino acids. Trimming pared 1 base from V and 7 bases from J, leaving 13 bases between. CDR3 region: CASSLEAGRGEKLFF. The CDR3 bases are TGTGCCAGCAGCTTAGAGGCCGGGAGGGGTGAAAAACTGTTTTTT.

This sequence joins TRBV6-1 and TRBJ1-3; possible D gene TRBD1, 6 bases. V lost 5 bases and J lost 3, with 14 bases in between. Germline CDR1 is MNHNS and CDR2 is SASEGT. There are 15 residues in the CDR3. The CDR3 sequence: CASSPRGEGGNTIYF. The CDR3 bases are TGTGCCAGCAGTCCGAGGGGGGAAGGTGGAAACACCATATATTTT.

The rearrangement uses TRBV30 and TRBJ1-5, with D hard to call. V gave up 3 bases and J gave up 5 bases, with 14 bases separating them. This CDR3 spans 14 amino acids. Germline V lookup: CDR1 GTSNPN, CDR2 SVGIG (reference sequence). The CDR3 DNA follows: TGTGCCTGGAGCGCACTAACAAAAGATCAGCCCCAGCATTTT. As protein: CAWSALTKDQPQHF.